A selection of T cell receptor beta chains follows, all from one sample in a study of shared clonotypes between healthy human individuals. Profiled with immunoSEQ multiplex PCR; TCRdb holds only in-frame clones, not every one. The sample holds about 2.2 million clones, approximately 92% seen once. Source material: naive CD8+ T cells from PBMCs. These receptors were taken from a man between 18 and 35 years old in good health. Some clones in this sample may be carry-over from other donors' samples. CDR3s include the opening cysteine and the closing phenylalanine or tryptophan. A D gene is named only where the DNA matches it firmly. Expanded clones are given a class, and other clones once, few, many or no size at all.

d_call	j_call	v_call	clone_size	cdr3_nt	cdr3_aa
TRBD2	TRBJ2-7	TRBV7-2	.	TGTGCCAGCAGCTTTTACGGGGGGTGGGAGGTAAGCCACGAGCAGTACTTC	CASSFYGGWEVSHEQYF
.	TRBJ2-3	TRBV7-2	.	TGTGCCAGCAGCCCCCGGTTTGGCACAGATACGCAGTATTTT	CASSPRFGTDTQYF
.	TRBJ1-1	TRBV6-5	.	TGTGCCAGCAGCTACTCAGAGGGTATCACTGAAGCTTTCTTT	CASSYSEGITEAFF
TRBD2	TRBJ2-1	TRBV25-1	.	TGTGCCAGTGGACTAGCGGGAGTTAATGAGCAGTTCTTC	CASGLAGVNEQFF
TRBD1	TRBJ1-2	TRBV7-9	.	TGTGCCAGCAGCTCGACAGGGGTGGGCTATGGCTACACCTTC	CASSSTGVGYGYTF
TRBD1	TRBJ2-7	TRBV6-1	.	TGTGCCAGCAAACCGACAGGGGGCTTGTACGAGCAGTACTTC	CASKPTGGLYEQYF
.	TRBJ2-1	TRBV7-9	.	TGTGCCAGCAGCTTAGTTCTTGGGGGAGGTGAGCAGTTCTTC	CASSLVLGGGEQFF
TRBD2	TRBJ2-3	TRBV9	.	TGTGCCAGTAGCGGGAGAGCGTCAGATACGCAGTATTTT	CASSGRASDTQYF
.	TRBJ2-7	TRBV27	.	TGTGCCAGCAGTCGTCTCGGGGGTGGTTTGGGTGAGCAGTACTTC	CASSRLGGGLGEQYF
.	TRBJ1-3	TRBV13	.	TGTGCCAGCAGCTTAGGAGAGGGACTGGCTGGAAACACCATATATTTT	CASSLGEGLAGNTIYF
TRBD2	TRBJ2-3	TRBV4-2	once	TGTGCCAGCAGCCCCAAGACTAGCGGGAGTGGTCTGGGCACAGATACGCAGTATTTT	CASSPKTSGSGLGTDTQYF
TRBD1	TRBJ2-3	TRBV10-1	.	TGCGCCAGCAGTGAGACGGACGACACAAAAAGACAGGGCCCAAGCACAGATACGCAGTATTTT	CASSETDDTKRQGPSTDTQYF
TRBD2	TRBJ2-5	TRBV4-3	.	TGCGCCAGCAGCCAAGGGACTAGCTCGGTGGAGACCCAGTACTTC	CASSQGTSSVETQYF
TRBD1	TRBJ2-7	TRBV27	.	TGTGCCAGCAGTCTAGAACAGGGGGCGGGCTACGAGCAGTACTTC	CASSLEQGAGYEQYF
TRBD2	TRBJ2-1	TRBV7-9	.	TGTGCCAGCAGCTTTCTTTCCAGCGGGAGAAAATGGGATGAGCAGTTCTTC	CASSFLSSGRKWDEQFF
TRBD1	TRBJ2-5	TRBV6-5	.	TGTGCCAGCAGTTATGTCACAGGGGTACGAGAGACCCAGTACTTC	CASSYVTGVRETQYF
.	TRBJ2-2	TRBV28	.	TGTGCCAGCAGTTTGGGCAGGGCCCGACCTCCGAACACCGGGGAGCTGTTTTTT	CASSLGRARPPNTGELFF
.	TRBJ2-7	TRBV5-4	once	TGTGCCAGCAGCTTAGACAGCTTCTCCTACGAGCAGTACTTC	CASSLDSFSYEQYF
.	TRBJ1-1	TRBV7-2	.	TGTGCCAGCAGCTTAGGTGGGGGCACTGAAGCTTTCTTT	CASSLGGGTEAFF
.	TRBJ1-2	TRBV19	.	TGTGCCAGTAGTACCCAGATGCGCCTAGCTAACTATGGCTACACCTTC	CASSTQMRLANYGYTF
.	TRBJ1-4	TRBV4-3	.	TGCGCCAGCAGCCAGACAAGGACAGCCGAAAAACTGTTTTTT	CASSQTRTAEKLFF
.	TRBJ1-1	TRBV5-4	once	TGTGCCAGCAGCTTGGGGGATTTGAACACTGAAGCTTTCTTT	CASSLGDLNTEAFF
TRBD2	TRBJ2-3	TRBV19	.	TGTGCCAGTAGTATGGGAGCGGGATCGGTCACAGATACGCAGTATTTT	CASSMGAGSVTDTQYF
TRBD2	TRBJ2-1	TRBV27	once	TGTGCCAGCAGTTTGGGGACTAGCGGGAATGATGAGCAGTTCTTC	CASSLGTSGNDEQFF
TRBD2	TRBJ2-2	TRBV12-5	.	TGTGCTAGTGGCCAGGGACTAGCGGGAGCGGTCACCGGGGAGCTGTTTTTT	CASGQGLAGAVTGELFF
.	TRBJ2-5	TRBV6-5	.	TGTGCCAGCAGTTACACAGGGAGAGAGACCCAGTACTTC	CASSYTGRETQYF
.	TRBJ1-1	TRBV2	.	TGTGCCAGCAGTGGCCTCCCGACTCGAAACACTGAAGCTTTCTTT	CASSGLPTRNTEAFF
.	TRBJ1-5	TRBV15	.	TGTGCCACCAGCAGAGGGGGGTTTGGCAGGGGACTTACTCAGCCCCAGCATTTT	CATSRGGFGRGLTQPQHF
TRBD1	TRBJ2-2	TRBV29-1	.	TGCAGCGTTGATTTTCCAGGGGGCATTTCCGGGGAGCTGTTTTTT	CSVDFPGGISGELFF
.	TRBJ2-7	TRBV27	once	TGTGCCAGCAGTCTCACAGGGCTGGGCTACGAGCAGTACTTC	CASSLTGLGYEQYF
.	TRBJ2-7	TRBV6-1	once	TGTGCCAGCAGTGAAGATCGGAGGGGTTACGAGCAGTACTTC	CASSEDRRGYEQYF
.	TRBJ2-7	TRBV6-1	.	TGTGCCAGCAGTACCGGGACGATTCTGATCTACGAGCAGTACTTC	CASSTGTILIYEQYF
.	TRBJ2-3	TRBV7-2	.	TGTGCCAGCAGCTTAGGGCTAGCAGAAACCATAACAGATACGCAGTATTTT	CASSLGLAETITDTQYF
TRBD2	TRBJ2-1	TRBV7-9	few	TGTGCCAGCAGCTTAGTGACTAGCGGGAGTAAAGAGCAGTTCTTC	CASSLVTSGSKEQFF
.	TRBJ2-3	TRBV27	.	TGTGCCAGCAGTTTCGGTAGCGGTAACACAGATACGCAGTATTTT	CASSFGSGNTDTQYF
.	TRBJ1-2	TRBV11-2	once	TGTGCCAGCAGCCCCGGCGGGGCCACATATGGCTACACCTTC	CASSPGGATYGYTF
TRBD2	TRBJ2-1	TRBV6-5	.	TGTGCCAGCAGTTACTCGATGGCGGGAGGGGGCAATGAGCAGTTCTTC	CASSYSMAGGGNEQFF
TRBD2	TRBJ2-1	TRBV5-1	.	TGCGCCAGCAGCCCCAGGGCGAGCGGGGAGGGCTACAATGAGCAGTTCTTC	CASSPRASGEGYNEQFF
TRBD2	TRBJ2-5	TRBV10-3	.	TGTGCCACCACCCGGGAGGCCGGGGAGACCCAGTACTTC	CATTREAGETQYF
TRBD2	TRBJ2-7	TRBV7-9	.	TGTGCCAGCAGCTCCCCCCGGGTTAGCGGGGGTAGCTACGAGCAGTACTTC	CASSSPRVSGGSYEQYF
.	TRBJ2-3	TRBV14	.	TGTGCCAGCAGCCTCCCGCAGGGCCGGCCAGATACGCAGTATTTT	CASSLPQGRPDTQYF
.	TRBJ1-1	TRBV7-9	.	TGTGCCAGCAGCTTAGTGGTGGGGGCCACTGAAGCTTTCTTT	CASSLVVGATEAFF
.	TRBJ2-7	TRBV29-1	.	TGCAGCGCCCGGACCGTTGTCGAGCAGTACTTC	CSARTVVEQYF
TRBD1	TRBJ1-2	TRBV4-3	.	TGCGCCAGCAGCCAAGATCAGGACAGGGCCGAAGGCTACACCTTC	CASSQDQDRAEGYTF
.	TRBJ1-5	TRBV19	once	TGTGCCAGTAGTATAGGACAGGTAGTAATCTATCAGCCCCAGCATTTT	CASSIGQVVIYQPQHF
.	TRBJ2-3	TRBV11-2	.	TGTGCCAGCAGCTGGTCCCGCACAGATACGCAGTATTTT	CASSWSRTDTQYF
TRBD1	TRBJ2-1	TRBV7-3	.	TGTGCCAGCAGCCGCAGGACAGGGGACAGGGGAAGGTCCAATGAGCAGTTCTTC	CASSRRTGDRGRSNEQFF
TRBD1	TRBJ1-1	TRBV7-8	.	TGTGCCAGCAGCTTTTGGCGGGACAGGGGGAACACTGAAGCTTTCTTT	CASSFWRDRGNTEAFF
.	TRBJ1-2	TRBV29-1	.	TGCAGCGCTGATCGTTTAGTGGGTTCCGATGGCTACACCTTC	CSADRLVGSDGYTF